A selection of T cell receptor beta chains follows, all from one sample in a study of shared clonotypes between healthy human individuals. Some clones are missing from TCRdb's copy, which holds only in-frame ones; the method was immunoSEQ multiplex PCR. The data contain some 630,000 clones, about two thirds of them singletons. Material for sequencing was memory CD4+ T cells sorted from blood. These receptors originate from a woman aged 30 to 39 in good health. The conserved cysteine and the conserved F or W are not part of the CDR3 here. A D gene is named only where the DNA matches it firmly. Rows give clone size only sometimes, using once, few, many, or a class for an expanded clone.

V,size,J,D,CDR3
TRBV19,.,TRBJ1-5,TRBD1,ATAQGVRQPQH
TRBV6-6,.,TRBJ2-7,.,ASSPDGYEQY
TRBV27,.,TRBJ1-1,.,ASSIGGKDTGSEAF
TRBV4-2,.,TRBJ2-7,TRBD2,ASSPGGLASYEQY
TRBV18,.,TRBJ2-7,.,ASSPLKTEVSYEQY
TRBV18,.,TRBJ2-7,.,ASSPQAGAHEQY
TRBV6-5,.,TRBJ1-1,.,ASSYLGKAF
TRBV28,.,TRBJ1-3,.,ASSLSVRSGNTIY
TRBV7-3,few,TRBJ2-6,.,ASSFGGAGANVLT
TRBV5-8,.,TRBJ2-7,TRBD2,ASSYGLADNSYEQY
TRBV5-1,few,TRBJ2-5,TRBD2,ASSSISGAQETQY
TRBV6-5,.,TRBJ2-7,.,ASSPDSTYEQY
TRBV11-1,.,TRBJ2-7,.,ASSLEAATYEQY
TRBV7-9,.,TRBJ1-4,.,ASSLGAGAGEKLF
TRBV27,once,TRBJ2-7,TRBD1,ASSLYSPGGTFLTYEQY
TRBV12-5,.,TRBJ2-1,.,ASGLVKSEQF
TRBV11-2,.,TRBJ2-2,.,ASSLGTNTGELF
TRBV19,.,TRBJ2-1,.,ASSMRSRLSSYNEQF
TRBV9,.,TRBJ1-3,.,ASSSVRGSGNTIY
TRBV2,.,TRBJ1-1,.,ASTAARGAGAF
TRBV5-6,.,TRBJ1-1,TRBD1,ASSSRQGFYTEAF
TRBV7-2,few,TRBJ2-7,TRBD1,ASSSWDRGYEQY
TRBV28,.,TRBJ2-7,TRBD2,ASSFNPGLATLSYEQY
TRBV28,.,TRBJ2-5,.,ASSSWALGGRETQY
TRBV28,.,TRBJ2-1,.,ASITSGPSSYNEQF
TRBV18,.,TRBJ1-5,.,ASSLGGHQPQH
TRBV5-1,.,TRBJ2-1,.,ASSETGTLYNEQF
TRBV28,.,TRBJ2-7,TRBD1,AIKRQGSHEQY
TRBV7-3,.,TRBJ2-7,.,ASSPRLAIPLGTYEQY
TRBV11-2,few,TRBJ2-4,.,ASSPEWGAKNIQY
TRBV7-8,.,TRBJ2-1,.,ASSLRGRTSPNEQF
TRBV11-3,.,TRBJ2-7,.,ASSRDREGEQY
TRBV7-3,.,TRBJ2-6,TRBD2,ASSLRGLAGGAGANVLT
TRBV28,.,TRBJ2-2,TRBD1,ASSLTGKGTGELF
TRBV6-1,.,TRBJ2-7,TRBD1,ASRRDRGQEQY
TRBV10-2,.,TRBJ2-7,.,ASSETLGGGEQY
TRBV6-1,.,TRBJ1-2,TRBD1,ASSEMTGGVGYGYT
TRBV5-1,.,TRBJ2-2,TRBD2,ASSPLAEPLTGELF
TRBV5-6,.,TRBJ2-6,.,ASSLGASGANVLT
TRBV10-3,few,TRBJ2-7,.,AIGVQGFYEQY
TRBV6-1,few,TRBJ1-2,TRBD1,ASSGRLRDRDNYGYT
TRBV27,.,TRBJ1-1,.,ASSLTVAGLGEAF
TRBV5-1,.,TRBJ1-3,.,ASSLAISGTNGNTIY
TRBV28,once,TRBJ1-3,.,ASRPQGSTGNTIY
TRBV19,.,TRBJ2-3,.,ASSIVTDTQY
TRBV7-9,.,TRBJ2-1,TRBD2,ASSHLAEGYNEQF
TRBV11-2,few,TRBJ2-5,.,ASSRGLDQTQY
TRBV18,.,TRBJ2-7,TRBD2,ASSPSSGSGEQY
TRBV5-1,.,TRBJ2-1,.,ASSLGEIHNEQF
TRBV28,.,TRBJ2-1,.,ASSLAVNNEQF
TRBV15,.,TRBJ2-7,TRBD1,ATSRGGTGGYEQY
TRBV27,.,TRBJ2-6,.,ASSTEQGATSGLDSGANVLT
TRBV6-1,.,TRBJ2-6,TRBD1,ASRSGGSGANVLT
TRBV18,.,TRBJ2-1,.,ASSPPARGSSYNEQF
TRBV28,few,TRBJ1-3,.,ASSGDTFGNTIY
TRBV18,.,TRBJ2-7,.,ASSRSLTETYEQY
TRBV27,.,TRBJ1-5,.,ASSFAGFQPQH